This T cell receptor beta chain emerged from a study of T cells expressing NK-cell markers. CDR3 length: 15 amino acids. Reanalyzing the 5' RACE reads, TCRdb keeps one entry per CDR3 protein, without DNA. The data show about 460,000 distinct CDR3 sequences, and the top ten clones hold under 1.5%. The chain uses TRBV12-3 or TRBV12-4 and TRBJ1-6; TCRdb's D call, TRBD1, is unchecked because there is no DNA. The sample consisted of blood T cells: a sorted CD56 or NKG2C T cell subset, CD4+ or CD8+ T cells, or bulk PBMC T cells (not recorded which). This TCR came from a woman between 50 and 59 years old in good health. CDR3: CASSLGGGYNSPLHF.